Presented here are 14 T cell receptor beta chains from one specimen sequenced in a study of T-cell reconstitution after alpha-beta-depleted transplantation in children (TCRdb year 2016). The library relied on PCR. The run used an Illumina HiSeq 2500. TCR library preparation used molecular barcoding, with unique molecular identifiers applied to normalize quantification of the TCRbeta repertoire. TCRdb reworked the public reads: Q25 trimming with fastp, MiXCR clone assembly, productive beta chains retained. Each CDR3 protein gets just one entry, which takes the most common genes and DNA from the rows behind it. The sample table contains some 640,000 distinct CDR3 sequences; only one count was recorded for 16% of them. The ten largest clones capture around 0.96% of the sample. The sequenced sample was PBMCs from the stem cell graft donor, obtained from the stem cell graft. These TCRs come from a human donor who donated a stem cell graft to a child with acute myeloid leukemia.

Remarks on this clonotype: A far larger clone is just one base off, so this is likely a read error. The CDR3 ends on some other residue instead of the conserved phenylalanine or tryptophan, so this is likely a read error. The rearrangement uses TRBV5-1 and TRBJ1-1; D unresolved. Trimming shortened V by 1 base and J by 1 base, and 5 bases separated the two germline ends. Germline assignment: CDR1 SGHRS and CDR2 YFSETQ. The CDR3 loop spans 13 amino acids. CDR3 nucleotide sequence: TGCGCCAGCAGCTTGACGACGAACACTGAAGCTTTCTGT. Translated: CASSLTTNTEAFC.

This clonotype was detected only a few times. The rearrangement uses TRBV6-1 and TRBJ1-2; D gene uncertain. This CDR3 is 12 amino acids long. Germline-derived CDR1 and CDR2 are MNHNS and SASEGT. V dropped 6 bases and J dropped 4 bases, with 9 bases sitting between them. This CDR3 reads CASRNSFYGYTF. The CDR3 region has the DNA TGTGCCAGCAGGAACAGCTTCTATGGCTACACCTTC.

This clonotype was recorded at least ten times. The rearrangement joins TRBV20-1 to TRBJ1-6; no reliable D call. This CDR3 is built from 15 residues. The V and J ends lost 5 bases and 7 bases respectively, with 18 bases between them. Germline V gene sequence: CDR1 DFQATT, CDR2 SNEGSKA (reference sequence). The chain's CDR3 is CSAQRSAGYNSPLHF. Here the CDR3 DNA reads TGCAGTGCTCAGAGGTCGGCCGGTTACAATTCACCCCTCCACTTT.

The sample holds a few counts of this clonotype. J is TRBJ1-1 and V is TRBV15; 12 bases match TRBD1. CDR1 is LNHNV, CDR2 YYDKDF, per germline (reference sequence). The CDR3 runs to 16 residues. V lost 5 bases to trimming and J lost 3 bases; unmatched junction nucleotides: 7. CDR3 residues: CATSSPGTGGYTEAFF. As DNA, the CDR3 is TGTGCCACCAGCTCTCCCGGGACAGGGGGCTACACTGAAGCTTTCTTT.

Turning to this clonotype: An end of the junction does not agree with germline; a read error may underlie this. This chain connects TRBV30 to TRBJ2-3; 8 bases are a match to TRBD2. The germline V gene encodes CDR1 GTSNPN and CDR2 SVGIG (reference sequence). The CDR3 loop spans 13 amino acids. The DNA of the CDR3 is TGTGCCTGGAGTGCGGGGGGGGCAGATACGCGGTATTTT. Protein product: CAWSAGGADTRYF.

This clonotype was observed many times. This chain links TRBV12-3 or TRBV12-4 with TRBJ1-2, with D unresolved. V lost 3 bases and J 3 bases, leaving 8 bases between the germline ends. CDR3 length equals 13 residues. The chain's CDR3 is CASSLTVDYGYTF. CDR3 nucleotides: TGTGCCAGCAGTTTGACCGTCGACTATGGCTACACCTTC.

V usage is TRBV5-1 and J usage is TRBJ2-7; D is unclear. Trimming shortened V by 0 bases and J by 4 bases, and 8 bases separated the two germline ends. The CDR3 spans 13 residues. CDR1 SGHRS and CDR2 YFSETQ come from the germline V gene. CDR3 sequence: CASSLEERYEQYF. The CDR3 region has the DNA TGCGCCAGCAGCTTGGAAGAAAGGTACGAGCAGTACTTC.

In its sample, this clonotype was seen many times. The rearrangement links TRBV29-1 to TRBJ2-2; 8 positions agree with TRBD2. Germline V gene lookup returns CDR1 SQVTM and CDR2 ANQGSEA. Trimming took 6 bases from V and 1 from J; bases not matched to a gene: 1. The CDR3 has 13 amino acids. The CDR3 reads CSVTSGNTGELFF. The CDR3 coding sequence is TGCAGCGTCACTAGCGGGAACACCGGGGAGCTGTTTTTT.

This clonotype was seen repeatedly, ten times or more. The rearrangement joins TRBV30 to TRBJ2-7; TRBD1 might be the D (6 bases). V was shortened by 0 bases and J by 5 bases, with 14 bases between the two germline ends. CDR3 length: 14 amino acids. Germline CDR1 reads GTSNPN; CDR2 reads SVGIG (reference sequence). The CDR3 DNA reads TGTGCCTGGAGTGTAGGGGACATACGCAACGAGCAGTACTTC. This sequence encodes CAWSVGDIRNEQYF.

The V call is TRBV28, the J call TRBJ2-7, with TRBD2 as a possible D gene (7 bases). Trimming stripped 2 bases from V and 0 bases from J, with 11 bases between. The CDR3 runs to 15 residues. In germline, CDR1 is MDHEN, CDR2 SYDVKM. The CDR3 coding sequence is TGTGCCAGCAGTTTACCGGGGGGCCCCTCCTACGAGCAGTACTTC. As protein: CASSLPGGPSYEQYF.

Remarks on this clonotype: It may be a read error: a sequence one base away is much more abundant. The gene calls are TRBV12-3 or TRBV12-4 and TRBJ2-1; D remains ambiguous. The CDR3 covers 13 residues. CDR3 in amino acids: CAISYRQYNEQFF. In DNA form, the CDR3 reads TGTGCCATCAGTTACCGGCAATACAATGAGCAGTTCTTC.

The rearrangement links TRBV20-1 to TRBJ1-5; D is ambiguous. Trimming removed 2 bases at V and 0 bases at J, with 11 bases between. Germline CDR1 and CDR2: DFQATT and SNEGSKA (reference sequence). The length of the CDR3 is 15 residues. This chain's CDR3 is CSARYPGYSNQPQHF. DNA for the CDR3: TGCAGTGCTAGATACCCGGGGTATAGCAATCAGCCCCAGCATTTT.

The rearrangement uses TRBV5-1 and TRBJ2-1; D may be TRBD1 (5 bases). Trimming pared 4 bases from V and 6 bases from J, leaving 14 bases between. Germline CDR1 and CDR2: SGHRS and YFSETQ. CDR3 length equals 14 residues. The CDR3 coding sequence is TGCGCCAGCAGCCTGGAAGCTAGGGGCAATGAGCAGTTCTTC. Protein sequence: CASSLEARGNEQFF. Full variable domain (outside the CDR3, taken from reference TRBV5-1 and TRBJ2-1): KAGVTQTPRYLIKTRGQQVTLSCSPISGHRSVSWYQQTPGQGLQFLFEYFSETQRNKGNFPGRFSGRQFSNSRSEMNVSTLELGDSALYLCASSLEARGNEQFFGPGTRLTVL.

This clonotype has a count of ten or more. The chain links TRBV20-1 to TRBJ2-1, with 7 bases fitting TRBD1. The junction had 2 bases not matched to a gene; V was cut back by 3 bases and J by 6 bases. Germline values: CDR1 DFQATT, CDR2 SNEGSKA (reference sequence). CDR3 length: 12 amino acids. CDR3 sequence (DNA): TGCAGTGCTAGTTGGACAGGCAATGAGCAGTTCTTC. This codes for CSASWTGNEQFF.